The subject of this entry is one TCR beta chain. Antigen: not known. This specimen comes from a study of T cell responses to AZD1222 COVID-19 vaccine. CDR1 is KGHSH, CDR2 LQKENI, per germline. V was shortened by 1 base and J by 5 bases, with 7 bases between the two germline ends. This CDR3 is built from 13 residues. Whole-study results and caveats: At study baseline, merely six AZD1222 recipients were seropositive. Sampling captured repertoires only after the peak T cell response.

TCRdb's copy holds only in-frame clones and misses some; the assay was immunoSEQ multiplex PCR. The table has approximately 120,000 clones, just over 90% seen once. The TCR sequence derives from an adult in good health. The sample consisted of peripheral blood, taken on day 0 of AZD1222 vaccination. This chain connects TRBV18 to TRBJ2-3; no clear D gene. The CDR3 coding sequence is TGTGCCAGCTCACCACTCCGGGTAGATACGCAGTATTTT. Residues: CASSPLRVDTQYF. The variable domain in full, with the rest retrieved from reference TRBV18 and TRBJ2-3, is NAGVMQNPRHLVRRRGQEARLRCSPMKGHSHVYWYRQLPEEGLKFMVYLQKENIIDESGMPKERFSAEFPKEGPSILRIQQVVRGDSAAYFCASSPLRVDTQYFGPGTRLTVL.